The entry below gives a single T cell receptor (beta chain) sequence along with its context. This record belongs to a study of blood T cell repertoires in COVID-19. Study-wide context: Italy, Spain and the United States were the sources of the convalescent and acute COVID-19 samples.

The length of the CDR3 is 14 residues. V lost 8 bases, J lost 5 bases, and 3 bases stayed unmatched. Germline loops: CDR1 LNHDA, CDR2 SQIVND (reference sequence). Assay: immunoSEQ multiplex PCR; the TCRdb copy retains only in-frame clones and omits some. Among under 250,000 clones, almost 85% were seen once, and the ten largest hold 8.5% to 9.5%. The origin of this receptor is a woman in her forties or fifties with acute COVID-19. This chain links TRBV19 with TRBJ2-3, with 14 bases lining up with TRBD2. Sequenced sample: PBMCs or T cells enriched from blood (not recorded which). The CDR3 coding sequence is TGTGCCAGTCATGGACTAGCGGGAGGAGATACGCAGTATTTT. Translated, it gives CASHGLAGGDTQYF.